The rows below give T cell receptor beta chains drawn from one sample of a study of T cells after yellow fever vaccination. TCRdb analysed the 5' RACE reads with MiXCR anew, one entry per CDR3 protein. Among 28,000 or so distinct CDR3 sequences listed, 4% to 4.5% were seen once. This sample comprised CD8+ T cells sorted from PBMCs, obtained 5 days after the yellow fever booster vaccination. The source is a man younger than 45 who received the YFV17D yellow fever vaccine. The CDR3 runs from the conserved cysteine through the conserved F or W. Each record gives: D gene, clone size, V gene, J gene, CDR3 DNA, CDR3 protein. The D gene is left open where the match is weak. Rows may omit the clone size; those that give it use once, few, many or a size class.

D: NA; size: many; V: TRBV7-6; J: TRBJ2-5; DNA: TGTGCCAGCAGCTCTACGTACCAAGAGACCCAGTACTTC; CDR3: CASSSTYQETQYF
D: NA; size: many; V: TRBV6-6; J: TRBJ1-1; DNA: TGTGCCAGCAGCGACGGGGGGGGAACTGAAGCTTTCTTT; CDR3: CASSDGGGTEAFF
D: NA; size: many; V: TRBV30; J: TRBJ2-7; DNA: TGTGCCTGGAGTCCGATAACTAGGGACTACGAGCAGTACTTC; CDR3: CAWSPITRDYEQYF
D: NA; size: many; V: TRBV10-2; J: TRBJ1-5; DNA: TGCGCCAGCAGTAGCTTTGATAGCAATCAGCCCCAGCATTTT; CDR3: CASSSFDSNQPQHF
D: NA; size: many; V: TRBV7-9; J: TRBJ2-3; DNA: TGTGCCAGCAGCTTAGTAATCACAGATACGCAGTATTTT; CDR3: CASSLVITDTQYF
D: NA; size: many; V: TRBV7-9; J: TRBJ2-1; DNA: TGTGCCAGCAGCTTTGGGTCAGCCAATGAGCAGTTCTTC; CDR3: CASSFGSANEQFF
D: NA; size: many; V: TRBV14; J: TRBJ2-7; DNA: TGTGCCAGCAGCCAAGGTCTTGGGGACTGGAGCTCCTACGAGCAGTACTTC; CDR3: CASSQGLGDWSSYEQYF
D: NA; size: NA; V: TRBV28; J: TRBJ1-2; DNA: TGTGCCAGCAGGACAGGTGGGGGCGGCTATGGCTACACCTTC; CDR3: CASRTGGGGYGYTF
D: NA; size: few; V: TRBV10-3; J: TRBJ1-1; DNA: TGTGCCATCAGTGCCCTAGGGGGGCGGGTTGACCCGAACACTGAAGCTTTCTTT; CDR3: CAISALGGRVDPNTEAFF
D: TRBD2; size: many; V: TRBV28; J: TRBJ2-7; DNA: TGTGCCAGTACCAGCGTCCCCCAGACTAGCGGAGAAACCTACGAGCAGTACTTC; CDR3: CASTSVPQTSGETYEQYF
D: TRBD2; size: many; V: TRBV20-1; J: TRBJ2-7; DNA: TGCAGTGCTAGTCTCTCCTTTCGCGGGAGTCCTCCCTACGAGCAGTACTTC; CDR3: CSASLSFRGSPPYEQYF
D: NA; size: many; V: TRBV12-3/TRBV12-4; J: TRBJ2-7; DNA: TGTGCCAGCAGTTTAAGCCAGGGACTTTTCTACGAGCAGTACTTC; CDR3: CASSLSQGLFYEQYF
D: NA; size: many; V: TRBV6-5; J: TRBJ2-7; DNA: TGTGCCAGCAGTTACTCGGCAGGAAGCGAGCAGTACTTC; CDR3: CASSYSAGSEQYF
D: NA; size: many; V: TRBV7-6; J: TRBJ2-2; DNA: TGTGCCAGCAGCGTGCGGCCCACCGGGGAGCTGTTTTTT; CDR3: CASSVRPTGELFF
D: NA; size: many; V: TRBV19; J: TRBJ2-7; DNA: TGTGCCAGTAGTATAGACCAACTAGGAGACGAGCAGTACTTC; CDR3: CASSIDQLGDEQYF
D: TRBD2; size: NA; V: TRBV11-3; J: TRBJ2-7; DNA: TGTGCCAGCAGCTTATCTGGACTAGCTGGAGAGCAGTACTTC; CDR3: CASSLSGLAGEQYF
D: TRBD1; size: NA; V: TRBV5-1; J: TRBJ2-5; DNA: TGCGCCAGCACCATGACAGGGGGCAGGGAGACCCAGTACTTC; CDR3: CASTMTGGRETQYF
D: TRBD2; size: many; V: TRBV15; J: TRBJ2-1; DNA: TGTGCCACCAGCAGAGCGGGAGGGTACAATGAGCAGTTCTTC; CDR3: CATSRAGGYNEQFF